This T cell receptor (beta chain) was retrieved from a study of blood T cell repertoires in COVID-19. Background on the study: Sites across the United States, Italy and Spain contributed samples from acute and convalescent COVID-19.

Per germline, CDR1 KGHSH and CDR2 LQKENI. The CDR3 runs to 14 residues. V lost 3 bases to trimming and J lost 1 base, with 7 bases between them. Original processing notes: Reference gene primer amplification gave nucleated cell count estimates. Here immunoSEQ multiplex PCR was the method, and the copy in TCRdb shows in-frame clones only, minus some. That table is the source of V, J and clone size, and D and trimming were worked out from the DNA. The table lists tens of thousands of clones, roughly 80% of them singletons. The chain carries TRBV18 and TRBJ1-3; no reliable D call. Sequenced: peripheral blood. This receptor was obtained from a man aged 65 to 85 with COVID-19, enrolled during active disease. The CDR3, as DNA: TGTGCCAGCTCACCTGCAGATTCTGGAAACACCATATATTTT. Amino acid sequence: CASSPADSGNTIYF.